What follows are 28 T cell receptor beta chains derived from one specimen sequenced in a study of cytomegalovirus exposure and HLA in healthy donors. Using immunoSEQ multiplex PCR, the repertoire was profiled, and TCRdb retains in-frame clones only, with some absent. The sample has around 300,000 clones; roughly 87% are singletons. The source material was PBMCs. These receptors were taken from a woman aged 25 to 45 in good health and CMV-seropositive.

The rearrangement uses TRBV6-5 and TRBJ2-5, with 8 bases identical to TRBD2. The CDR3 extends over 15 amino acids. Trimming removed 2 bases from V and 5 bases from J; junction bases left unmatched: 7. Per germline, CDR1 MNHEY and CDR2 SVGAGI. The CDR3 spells CASSYEGTSGETQYF. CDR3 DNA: TGTGCCAGCAGTTACGAGGGGACTAGTGGGGAGACCCAGTACTTC.

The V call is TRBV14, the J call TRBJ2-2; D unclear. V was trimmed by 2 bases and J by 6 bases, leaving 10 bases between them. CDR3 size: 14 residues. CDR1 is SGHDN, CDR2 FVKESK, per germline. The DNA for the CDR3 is TGTGCCAGCAGCCAAAGAAGTCGCCCCGGGGAGCTGTTTTTT. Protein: CASSQRSRPGELFF.

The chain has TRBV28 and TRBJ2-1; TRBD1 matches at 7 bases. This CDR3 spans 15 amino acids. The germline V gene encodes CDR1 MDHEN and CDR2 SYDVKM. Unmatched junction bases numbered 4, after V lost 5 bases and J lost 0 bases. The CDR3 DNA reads TGTGCCAGCAGTATCACAGGGGCCTCCTACAATGAGCAGTTCTTC. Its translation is CASSITGASYNEQFF.

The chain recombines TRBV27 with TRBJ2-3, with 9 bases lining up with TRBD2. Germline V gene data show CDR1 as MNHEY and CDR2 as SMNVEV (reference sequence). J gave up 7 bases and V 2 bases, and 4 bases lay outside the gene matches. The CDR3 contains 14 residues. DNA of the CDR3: TGTGCCAGCAGTTTAGCGGGAGGGCCTTATACGCAGTATTTT. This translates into CASSLAGGPYTQYF.

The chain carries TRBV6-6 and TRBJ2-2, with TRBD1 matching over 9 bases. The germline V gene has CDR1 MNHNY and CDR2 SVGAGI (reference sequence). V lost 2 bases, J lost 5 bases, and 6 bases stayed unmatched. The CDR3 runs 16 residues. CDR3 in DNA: TGTGCCAGCAGTTACCCCGCGGGACAGGGTACCGGGGAGCTGTTTTTT. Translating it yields CASSYPAGQGTGELFF.

As DNA, the CDR3 is TGTGCCAGCACCGAAACCGGGATAGGGTACGAGCAGTACTTC. This codes for CASTETGIGYEQYF. This chain connects TRBV6-5 to TRBJ2-7, with D perhaps matching TRBD2 (5 bases). CDR1 MNHEY and CDR2 SVGAGI come from the germline V gene. There are 14 residues in the CDR3. V lost 7 bases and J 4 bases, leaving 17 bases between the germline ends.

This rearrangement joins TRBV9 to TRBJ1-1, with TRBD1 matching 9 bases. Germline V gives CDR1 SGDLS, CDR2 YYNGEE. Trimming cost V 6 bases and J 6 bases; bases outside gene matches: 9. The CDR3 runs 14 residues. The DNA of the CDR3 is TGTGCCAGCACCACTGGACAGGGGTTGGCTGAAGCTTTCTTT. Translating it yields CASTTGQGLAEAFF. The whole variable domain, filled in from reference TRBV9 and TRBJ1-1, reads DSGVTQTPKHLITATGQRVTLRCSPRSGDLSVYWYQQSLDQGLQFLIQYYNGEERAKGNILERFSAQQFPDLHSELNLSSLELGDSALYFCASTTGQGLAEAFFGQGTRLTVV.

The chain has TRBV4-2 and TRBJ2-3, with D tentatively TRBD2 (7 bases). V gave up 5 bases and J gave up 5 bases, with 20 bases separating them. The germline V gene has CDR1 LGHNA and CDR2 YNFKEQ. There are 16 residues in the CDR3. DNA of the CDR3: TGTGCCAGCAGCGGTCTAGTTGGGGGGGCCGTAGATACGCAGTATTTT. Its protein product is CASSGLVGGAVDTQYF.

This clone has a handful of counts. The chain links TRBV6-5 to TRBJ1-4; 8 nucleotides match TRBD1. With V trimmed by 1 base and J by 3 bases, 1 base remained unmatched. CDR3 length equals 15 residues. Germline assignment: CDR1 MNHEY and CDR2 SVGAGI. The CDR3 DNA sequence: TGTGCCAGCAGTTACTGGGGACAGGCTAATGAAAAACTGTTTTTT. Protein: CASSYWGQANEKLFF.

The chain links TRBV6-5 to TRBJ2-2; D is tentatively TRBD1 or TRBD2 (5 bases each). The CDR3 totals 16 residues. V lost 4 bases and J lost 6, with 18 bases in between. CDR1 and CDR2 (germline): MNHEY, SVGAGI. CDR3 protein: CASSSIGQGPAGELFF. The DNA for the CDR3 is TGTGCCAGCAGTTCAATTGGGCAGGGACCCGCCGGGGAGCTGTTTTTT.

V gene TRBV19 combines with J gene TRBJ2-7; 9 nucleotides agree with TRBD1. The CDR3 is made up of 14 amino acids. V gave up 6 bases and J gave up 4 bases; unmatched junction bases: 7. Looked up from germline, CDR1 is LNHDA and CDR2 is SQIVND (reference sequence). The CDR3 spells CASSPGQGTYEQYF. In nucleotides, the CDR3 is TGTGCCAGTAGCCCGGGACAGGGAACTTACGAGCAGTACTTC.

CDR3 residues: CSVASGPKTGELFF. CDR3 DNA: TGCAGCGTTGCCTCAGGCCCCAAAACCGGGGAGCTGTTTTTT. J is TRBJ2-2 and V is TRBV29-1; the D is unclear. Between the trimmed V and J ends, which lost 4 bases and 5 bases, there was a span of 14 bases. This CDR3 contains 14 residues. Germline V CDR1 and CDR2: SQVTM, ANQGSEA.

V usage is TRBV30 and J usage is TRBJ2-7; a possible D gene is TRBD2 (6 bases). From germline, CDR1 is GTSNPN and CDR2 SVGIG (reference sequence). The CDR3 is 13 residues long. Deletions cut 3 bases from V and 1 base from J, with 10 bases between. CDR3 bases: TGTGCCTGGAGCTTCGGGGGTTCCTACGAGCAGTACTTC. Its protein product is CAWSFGGSYEQYF. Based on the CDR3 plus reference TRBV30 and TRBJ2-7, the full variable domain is SQTIHQWPATLVQPVGSPLSLECTVEGTSNPNLYWYRQAAGRGLQLLFYSVGIGQISSEVPQNLSASRPQDRQFILSSKKLLLSDSGFYLCAWSFGGSYEQYFGPGTRLTVT.

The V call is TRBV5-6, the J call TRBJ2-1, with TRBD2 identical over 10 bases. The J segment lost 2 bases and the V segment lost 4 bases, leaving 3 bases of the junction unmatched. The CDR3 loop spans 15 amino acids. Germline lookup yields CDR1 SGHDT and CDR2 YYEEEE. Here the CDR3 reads CASSERGGPYNEQFF. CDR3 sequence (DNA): TGTGCCAGCAGCGAGCGGGGGGGCCCCTACAATGAGCAGTTCTTC.

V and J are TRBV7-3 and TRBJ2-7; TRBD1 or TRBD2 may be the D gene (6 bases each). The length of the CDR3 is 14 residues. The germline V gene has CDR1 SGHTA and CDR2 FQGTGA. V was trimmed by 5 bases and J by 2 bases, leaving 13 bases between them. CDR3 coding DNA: TGTGCCAGCAGCCCCGAGGGGGGACCCTACGAGCAGTACTTC. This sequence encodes CASSPEGGPYEQYF.

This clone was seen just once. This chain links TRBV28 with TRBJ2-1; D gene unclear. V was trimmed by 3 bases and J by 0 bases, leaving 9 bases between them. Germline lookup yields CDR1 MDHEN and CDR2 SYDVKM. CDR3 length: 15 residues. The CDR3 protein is CASSLVSDSYNEQFF. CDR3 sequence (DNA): TGTGCCAGCAGTTTGGTGAGCGACTCCTACAATGAGCAGTTCTTC.

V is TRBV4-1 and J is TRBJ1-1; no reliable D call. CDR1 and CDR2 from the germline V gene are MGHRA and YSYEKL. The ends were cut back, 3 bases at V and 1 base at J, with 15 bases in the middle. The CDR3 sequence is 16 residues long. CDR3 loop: CASSHPGKGGNTEAFF. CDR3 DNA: TGCGCCAGCAGCCACCCGGGGAAGGGAGGGAACACTGAAGCTTTCTTT.

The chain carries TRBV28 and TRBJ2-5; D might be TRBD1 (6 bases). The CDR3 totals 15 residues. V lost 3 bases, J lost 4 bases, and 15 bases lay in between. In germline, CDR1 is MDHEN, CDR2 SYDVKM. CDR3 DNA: TGTGCCAGCAGTTTTGGGAATAGGGGGATAGAGACCCAGTACTTC. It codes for CASSFGNRGIETQYF.

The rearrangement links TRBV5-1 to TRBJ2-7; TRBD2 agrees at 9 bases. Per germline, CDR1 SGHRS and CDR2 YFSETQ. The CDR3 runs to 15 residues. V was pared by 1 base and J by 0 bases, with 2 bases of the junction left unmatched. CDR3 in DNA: TGCGCCAGCAGCTTGACTAGCGGGCCCTCCTACGAGCAGTACTTC. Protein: CASSLTSGPSYEQYF.

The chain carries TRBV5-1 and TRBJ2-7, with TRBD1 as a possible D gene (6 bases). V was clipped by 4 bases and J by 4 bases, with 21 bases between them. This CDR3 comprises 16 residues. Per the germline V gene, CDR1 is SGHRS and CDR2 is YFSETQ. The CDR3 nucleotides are TGCGCCAGCAGCGTGACAGGAGACCGCTCGTGGTACGAGCAGTACTTC. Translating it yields CASSVTGDRSWYEQYF. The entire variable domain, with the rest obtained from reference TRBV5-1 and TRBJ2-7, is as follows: KAGVTQTPRYLIKTRGQQVTLSCSPISGHRSVSWYQQTPGQGLQFLFEYFSETQRNKGNFPGRFSGRQFSNSRSEMNVSTLELGDSALYLCASSVTGDRSWYEQYFGPGTRLTVT.

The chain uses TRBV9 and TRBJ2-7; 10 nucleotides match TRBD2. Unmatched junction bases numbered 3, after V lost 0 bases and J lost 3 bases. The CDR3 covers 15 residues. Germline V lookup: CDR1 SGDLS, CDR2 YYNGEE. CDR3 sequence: CASSVASGGDYEQYF. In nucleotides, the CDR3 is TGTGCCAGCAGCGTAGCCAGCGGGGGGGACTACGAGCAGTACTTC.

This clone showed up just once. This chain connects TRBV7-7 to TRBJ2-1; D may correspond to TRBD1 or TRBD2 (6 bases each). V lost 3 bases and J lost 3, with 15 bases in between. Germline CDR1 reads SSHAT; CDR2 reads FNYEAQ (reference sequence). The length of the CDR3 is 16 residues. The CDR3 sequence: CASSLRLGGNYNEQFF. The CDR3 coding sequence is TGTGCCAGCAGCTTGCGTTTGGGGGGCAACTACAATGAGCAGTTCTTC.

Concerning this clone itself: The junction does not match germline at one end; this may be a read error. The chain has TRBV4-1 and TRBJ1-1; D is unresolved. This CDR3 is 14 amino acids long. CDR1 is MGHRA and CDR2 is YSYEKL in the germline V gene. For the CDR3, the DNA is TGCGCCAGCAGCCAAGGACAACTGAACTCTGAAGCTTTCTTT. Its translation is CASSQGQLNSEAFF.

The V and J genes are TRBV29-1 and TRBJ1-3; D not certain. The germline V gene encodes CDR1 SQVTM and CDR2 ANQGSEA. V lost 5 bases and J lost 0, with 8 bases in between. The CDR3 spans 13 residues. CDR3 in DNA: TGCAGCGTTAGACACCACTCTGGAAACACCATATATTTT. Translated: CSVRHHSGNTIYF.

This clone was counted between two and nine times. The CDR3 coding sequence is TGTGCCAGCAGTTCGAACACTGAAGCTTTCTTT. It codes for CASSSNTEAFF. This chain uses TRBV28 with TRBJ1-1, with D uncertain. The CDR3 runs to 11 residues. V shed 4 bases and J shed 1 base, with 1 base lying between them. Germline V gives CDR1 MDHEN, CDR2 SYDVKM. Filled out from reference TRBV28 and TRBJ1-1, the complete variable domain reads DVKVTQSSRYLVKRTGEKVFLECVQDMDHENMFWYRQDPGLGLRLIYFSYDVKMKEKGDIPEGYSVSREKKERFSLILESASTNQTSMYLCASSSNTEAFFGQGTRLTVV.

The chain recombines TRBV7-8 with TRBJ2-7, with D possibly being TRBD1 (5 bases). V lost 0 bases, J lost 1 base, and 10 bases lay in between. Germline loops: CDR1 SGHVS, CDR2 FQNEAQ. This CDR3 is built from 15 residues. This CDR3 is CASSLAKQVSYEQYF. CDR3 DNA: TGTGCCAGCAGCTTAGCTAAACAGGTTTCCTACGAGCAGTACTTC.

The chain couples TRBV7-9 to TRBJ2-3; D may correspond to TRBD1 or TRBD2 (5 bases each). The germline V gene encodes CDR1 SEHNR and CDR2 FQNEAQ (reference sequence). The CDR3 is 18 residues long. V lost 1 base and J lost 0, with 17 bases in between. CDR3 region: CASSLGRLGVTSTDTQYF. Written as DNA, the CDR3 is TGTGCCAGCAGCTTAGGGCGTCTGGGGGTAACTAGCACAGATACGCAGTATTTT. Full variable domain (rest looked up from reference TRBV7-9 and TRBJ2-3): DTGVSQNPRHKITKRGQNVTFRCDPISEHNRLYWYRQTLGQGPEFLTYFQNEAQLEKSRLLSDRFSAERPKGSFSTLEIQRTEQGDSAMYLCASSLGRLGVTSTDTQYFGPGTRLTVL.

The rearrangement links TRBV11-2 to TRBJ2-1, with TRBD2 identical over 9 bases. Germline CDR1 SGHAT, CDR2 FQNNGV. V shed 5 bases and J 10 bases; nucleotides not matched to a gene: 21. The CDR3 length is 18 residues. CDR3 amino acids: CASSRGTSLSIASTEQFF. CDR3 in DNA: TGTGCCAGCAGCCGAGGGACTAGCCTCTCTATTGCAAGCACAGAGCAGTTCTTC.